What follows describes a single TCR beta chain. This clone's antigen is unknown. Qualities for individual bases were not recorded, and no much larger clone is one base off. This specimen belongs to a study of STAT5B mutations in CD4+ large granular lymphocyte leukemia (dated 2022 in TCRdb). About the investigation overall: Among healthy controls, the CDR3 'QG' motif was associated with a particular HLA allele. TCRbeta repertoires of CD4+ T-cell large granular lymphocyte leukemia patients were compared with those of healthy blood donors. The purity of purified fractions was confirmed by flow cytometry on FACSCanto II or FACSVerse to exceed 95% among lymphocytes.

The germline V gene encodes CDR1 KGHSH and CDR2 LQKENI. Inclusive of the bounding cysteine and phenylalanine, the CDR3 is 14 residues long. Just CDR3 DNA is preserved here, 42 bases in frame from base 1. V is cut by 6 bases and J by 5 bases, and the space between the germline ends is 16 bases. The immunoSEQ assay at survey resolution was applied to genomic DNA for sequencing of TCRbeta rearrangements. The paper's data handling went like this. A lowest detectable productive clonotype frequency of 2.59 x 10-5 was observed in the TCR sequencing data. Only productive TCRbeta rearrangements, meaning sequences that were complete and in-frame, were kept for the analyses. The clonality of each sample was calculated as Simpson clonality in the immunoSEQ Analyzer version 3.0. Based on frequency, clones were grouped as very rare, small, medium, large (1-20%) or hyperexpanded (>20%). Generation probabilities were estimated with OLGA 1.2.3, V-gene circos plots were made with VDJtools, specificities were searched in VDJdb, and CDR3 motifs were identified with GLIPH. TCRdb's version of the immuneACCESS table is confined to in-frame rearrangements and falls short of the full clone set. An unresolved V gene accounts for under half of the shortfall where checked; the remainder is of unknown origin. V and J calls and clone size come straight from that table; D and trimming were deduced from the DNA. Present in this sample are about 22,000 clones, 78% of which were seen just once. Clones ranked in the top ten supply about 0.42% of the sample.

Broader findings and caveats from the paper: The data were not HLA-matched, and the relatively small sample size could explain the higher clonality seen in CD4+ compared with CD8+ T-LGLL. CD4-sorted patient repertoires appeared more clonal than healthy CD4+ repertoires, and this difference persisted after removing the putative leukemic clones. Each patient's main leukemic clonotypes were private, but approximately 27% of these clonotypes showed up at low frequency in the non-leukemic repertoires of other patients. Enrichment of TRBV06-family usage was observed among the top patient clones (8/27) relative to healthy controls (2/35).

Healthy controls were some 40 blood donors whose buffy coats came from the Finnish Red Cross blood service. All TCR-sequenced material derived from peripheral blood: patient blood samples and healthy donor buffy coats. Ficoll-Hypaque gradient centrifugation was used to isolate peripheral blood mononuclear cells. Magnetic purification was used to isolate CD4+ cells from the buffy coats of the healthy controls. The Gentra Puregene Cell and Tissue kit was used to extract genomic DNA, and a Qubit 2.0 fluorometer was used to measure the amount of genomic DNA. Rearrangement joined TRBV18 to TRBJ2-5; TRBD1 is perhaps the D gene, given 6 matching bases. Sequenced sample: CD4+ T cells from blood buffy coats. The receptor comes from a human donor in good health. In nucleotides, the sequence is TGTGCCAGCTCCCCCAACAGGGAATGGGAGACCCAGTACTTC. Translated, it gives CASSPNREWETQYF.